The 5 T cell receptor beta chains presented below share a single source sample, sequenced in a study of T cell responses to AZD1222 COVID-19 vaccine. The method was immunoSEQ multiplex PCR; TCRdb's version includes in-frame clones alone and lacks a portion of them. In the table there are 90,000 to 150,000 clones, about 90% of which are singletons. The sample in question was peripheral blood, obtained 28 days after the second AZD1222 dose. Every receptor here comes from an adult who received the AZD1222 COVID-19 vaccine.

The chain carries TRBV11-3 and TRBJ1-1, with 9 bases that match TRBD1. This CDR3 region has 14 residues. With 6 bases clipped from V and 5 bases from J, the junction kept 7 bases outside the gene matches. Germline-derived CDR1 and CDR2 are SGHNT and YENEEA. The CDR3 loop reads CASSPGQGSTEAFF. Written as DNA, the CDR3 is TGTGCCAGCAGTCCGGGACAGGGAAGTACTGAAGCTTTCTTT.

This chain links TRBV19 with TRBJ2-3; D is perhaps TRBD2 (6 bases). V gave up 5 bases and J gave up 4 bases, with 13 bases separating them. This CDR3 contains 14 residues. CDR1 is LNHDA and CDR2 is SQIVND in the germline V gene (reference sequence). The CDR3 loop is CASSSWRGADTQYF. In DNA, the CDR3 is TGTGCCAGTAGTTCCTGGCGGGGCGCAGATACGCAGTATTTT.

The rearrangement uses TRBV6-2 or TRBV6-3 and TRBJ2-5; D gene uncertain. V was trimmed by 6 bases and J by 5 bases, leaving 13 bases between them. Looked up from germline, CDR1 is MNHEY and CDR2 is SVGEGT. The CDR3 is 13 amino acids. Here the CDR3 DNA reads TGTGCCAGCAGCACGGCGGTAGGGGAGACCCAGTACTTC. This gives the protein CASSTAVGETQYF.

The chain combines TRBV15 with TRBJ2-7; D is tentatively TRBD1 or TRBD2 (6 bases each). This CDR3 comprises 15 residues. V shed 1 base and J shed 6 bases, with 16 bases lying between them. CDR1 LNHNV and CDR2 YYDKDF come from the germline V gene (reference sequence). CDR3 in DNA: TGTGCCACCAGCAGAGCCGGGGGCTCAGCGTCCGAGCAGTACTTC. This codes for CATSRAGGSASEQYF.

This chain connects TRBV5-6 to TRBJ1-2; 8 nucleotides line up with TRBD1. The CDR3 covers 13 residues. Losses at the gene ends were 2 bases for V and 7 bases for J; bases not matched to a gene: 4. Germline CDR1 reads SGHDT; CDR2 reads YYEEEE. The CDR3, as DNA: TGTGCCAGCAGCTTAACAGGGGGATTTGGCTACACCTTC. Protein product: CASSLTGGFGYTF. Looking up the rest from reference TRBV5-6 and TRBJ1-2 gives the full variable domain: DAGVTQSPTHLIKTRGQQVTLRCSPKSGHDTVSWYQQALGQGPQFIFQYYEEEERQRGNFPDRFSGHQFPNYSSELNVNALLLGDSALYLCASSLTGGFGYTFGSGTRLTVV.